A selection of T cell receptor beta chains follows, all from one sample in a study of neurological immune-mediated disorders. TCRdb reprocessed the 5' RACE reads with MiXCR, giving one entry per CDR3 protein. The sample lists about 49,000 distinct CDR3 sequences; about 9.1% were seen once. The sequenced sample consisted of PBMCs. Every receptor here comes from a woman aged 40 to 55 in good health. Each CDR3 is given with its conserved first and last residue. D genes are given only for firm matches. Clone size is stated in some rows and not others, as once, few, many or a class when expanded.

>-|TRBJ1-2|many|TRBV9
TGTGCCAGCAGCGTAGGGGAACGTGGTTACACCTTC
CASSVGERGYTF
>TRBD1|TRBJ1-2|many|TRBV6-5
TGTGCCAGCAGTAACGTCGGGACAGTCCTCTATGGCTACACCTTC
CASSNVGTVLYGYTF
>TRBD1|TRBJ1-5|many|TRBV5-1
TGCGCCAGCAGCTTAACAGGGGACAATCAGCCCCAGCATTTT
CASSLTGDNQPQHF
>-|TRBJ1-1|many|TRBV5-1
TGCGCCAGCAGCTTCGGGGCGGGGGGCACTGAAGCTTTCTTT
CASSFGAGGTEAFF
>TRBD1|TRBJ1-5|many|TRBV20-1
TGCAGTGCTAGAGAAAGGACAGGGCGTCAGCCCCAGCATTTT
CSARERTGRQPQHF
>-|TRBJ1-5|many|TRBV5-5
TGTGCCAGCAGCTTGGACGGATCTATTAACGGACAGCCCCAGCATTTT
CASSLDGSINGQPQHF
>-|TRBJ1-3|many|TRBV29-1
TGCAGCGTGGCAAACTCTGGAAACACCATATATTTT
CSVANSGNTIYF
>-|TRBJ2-5|many|TRBV7-2
TGTGCCAGCAGCTTCCTCGGTGGCGGCGAGACCCAGTACTTC
CASSFLGGGETQYF
>TRBD2|TRBJ2-3|many|TRBV7-2
TGTGCCAGCAGCTTGGGACTACCCAGCGAACATACGCAGTATTTT
CASSLGLPSEHTQYF
>-|TRBJ1-2|-|TRBV15
TGTGTCACCAGCCTCCCTAGGGGGGGGTACTATGGCTACACCTTC
CVTSLPRGGYYGYTF